The 28 T cell receptor beta chains listed next were all sequenced from one sample in a study of blood T cells in healthy people across ages. Primers used in a second PCR of roughly 7 to 11 cycles were a sample-barcoded 5' primer and a J-beta primer mix. Each CDR3 protein is one row after TCRdb ran MiXCR on the 5' RACE reads. The sample holds approximately 800,000 distinct CDR3 sequences, around 62% seen once. Sequenced: blood. The receptors were sampled from a man between 25 and 39 years old in good health.

The genes are TRBV5-1 and TRBJ1-2, with no clear D. Trimming removed 0 bases from V and 7 bases from J, with 13 bases in between. CDR1 and CDR2 (germline): SGHRS, YFSETQ. This CDR3 has 14 amino acids. The CDR3: CASSLAEGSPGYTF. DNA for the CDR3: TGCGCCAGCAGCTTGGCCGAGGGAAGCCCTGGCTACACCTTC. The variable domain in full, completed from reference TRBV5-1 and TRBJ1-2, reads KAGVTQTPRYLIKTRGQQVTLSCSPISGHRSVSWYQQTPGQGLQFLFEYFSETQRNKGNFPGRFSGRQFSNSRSEMNVSTLELGDSALYLCASSLAEGSPGYTFGSGTRLTVV.

The CDR3 coding sequence is TGTGCCAGCAGTTACCTCCCGCGGGGGGGCACAGAGACCCAGTACTTC. This encodes CASSYLPRGGTETQYF. The chain couples TRBV6-2 or TRBV6-3 to TRBJ2-5; 9 bases are a match to TRBD2. There are 16 residues in the CDR3. J lost 4 bases, V lost 2 bases, and 8 bases had no gene match. Germline lookup yields CDR1 MNHEY and CDR2 SVGEGT.

The CDR3 DNA follows: TGTGCCAGCAGCTTAGCTGAGAGCAATGAGCAGTTCTTC. Translating gives CASSLAESNEQFF. V usage is TRBV7-2 and J usage is TRBJ2-1; D is ambiguous. V was cut by 0 bases and J by 6 bases, with 6 bases left in between. CDR3 length: 13 amino acids. Germline V gene data show CDR1 as SGHTA and CDR2 as FQGNSA.

This clonotype turned up a few times. This chain connects TRBV13 to TRBJ1-6, with D perhaps TRBD1 (5 bases). Trimming took 1 base from V and 7 from J, leaving 14 bases between them. CDR1 is PRHDT and CDR2 is FYEKMQ in the germline V gene (reference sequence). The CDR3 contains 16 residues. This CDR3 reads CASSLEEGRTNSPLHF. DNA for the CDR3: TGTGCCAGCAGCTTAGAAGAGGGACGTACCAATTCACCCCTCCACTTT.

This clonotype showed up just a few times. J is TRBJ2-1 and V is TRBV4-1; D is possibly TRBD1 (6 bases). The germline CDR1 and CDR2 sequences are MGHRA and YSYEKL. The CDR3 totals 15 residues. Between the trimmed V and J ends, which lost 3 bases and 3 bases, there was a span of 12 bases. CDR3 DNA: TGCGCCAGCAGCCACAGGCAGGGGAACTACAATGAGCAGTTCTTC. As protein: CASSHRQGNYNEQFF.

There are a few counts of this clonotype. The chain uses TRBV20-1 and TRBJ2-5, with TRBD1 matching over 9 bases. J gave up 4 bases and V 6 bases, and 6 bases lay outside the gene matches. This CDR3 region has 13 residues. Germline CDR1 is DFQATT and CDR2 is SNEGSKA (reference sequence). The CDR3 reads CSADSDRGETQYF. The CDR3 DNA follows: TGCAGTGCCGACTCGGACAGGGGAGAGACCCAGTACTTC.

This clonotype showed up just a few times. The chain couples TRBV9 to TRBJ1-1, with D perhaps matching TRBD1 (5 bases). Germline V gene sequence: CDR1 SGDLS, CDR2 YYNGEE. This CDR3 has 14 amino acids. The germline V and J ends were trimmed by 1 base and 1 base, with 8 bases remaining between them. CDR3 DNA: TGTGCCAGCAGCGTAAGACAGTCGAACACTGAAGCTTTCTTT. Residues: CASSVRQSNTEAFF.

The chain employs TRBV7-3 and TRBJ2-5, with D maybe TRBD2 (5 bases). The end of the DNA fits TRBJ2-7 better, so the J call may be wrong. This CDR3 spans 15 amino acids. Germline assignment: CDR1 SGHTA and CDR2 FQGTGA. CDR3 loop: CASSSDGGPPHEQYF. The CDR3 region has the DNA TGTGCCAGCAGCTCGGACGGAGGACCCCCCCACGAGCAGTACTTC.

The rearrangement joins TRBV20-1 to TRBJ1-2; D remains ambiguous. Germline lookup yields CDR1 DFQATT and CDR2 SNEGSKA (reference sequence). The CDR3 has 12 residues. Trimming took 7 bases from V and 7 from J, leaving 16 bases between them. The DNA for the CDR3 is TGCAGTGTAGGGTACCCCGCAGGTGGCTACACCTTC. As protein: CSVGYPAGGYTF.

This clonotype was found many times. The genes are TRBV11-2 and TRBJ2-1; 9 bases align to TRBD2. The CDR3 is 15 residues long. The J segment lost 4 bases and the V segment lost 5 bases, leaving 6 bases of the junction unmatched. The germline CDR1 and CDR2 sequences are SGHAT and FQNNGV. Written as DNA, the CDR3 is TGTGCCAGCAGCATCGCGGGGGGGATGTACAATGAGCAGTTCTTC. Residues: CASSIAGGMYNEQFF.

This clonotype was picked up one time. The chain combines TRBV6-1 with TRBJ1-5, with a tentative D call TRBD1 (6 bases). CDR3 length: 14 amino acids. V lost 8 bases, J lost 4 bases, and 15 bases lay in between. Per the germline V gene, CDR1 is MNHNS and CDR2 is SASEGT. The CDR3 loop is CASGQQGWNQPQHF. The CDR3 DNA is TGTGCCAGCGGACAACAGGGTTGGAATCAGCCCCAGCATTTT.

The CDR3 DNA sequence: TGTGCCAGCAGCTTAGGTCGTTGGAATGAGCAGTTCTTC. Amino acids: CASSLGRWNEQFF. The J gene is TRBJ2-1, the V gene TRBV11-2; D is unresolved. The germline V and J ends were trimmed by 1 base and 7 bases, with 8 bases remaining between them. From germline, CDR1 is SGHAT and CDR2 FQNNGV. This CDR3 spans 13 amino acids.

This clonotype was counted only a few times. The genes are TRBV7-9 and TRBJ2-1; 11 bases map to TRBD2. Germline CDR1 SEHNR, CDR2 FQNEAQ (reference sequence). The CDR3 is 14 residues long. V lost 5 bases, J lost 9 bases, and 6 bases stayed unmatched. The DNA of the CDR3 is TGTGCCAGCAGCCCTGCTAGCGGGGGGAGTGAGCAGTTCTTC. Translated: CASSPASGGSEQFF.

The V call is TRBV3-1, the J call TRBJ1-2, with TRBD1 as a possible D gene (5 bases). CDR1 LGHDT and CDR2 YNNKEL come from the germline V gene (reference sequence). The CDR3 contains 13 residues. Trimming left V 8 bases short and J 6 bases short, with 16 bases between. The CDR3 bases are TGTGCCAGCGGATTTCAGGGAAATGATGGCTACACCTTC. Its protein is CASGFQGNDGYTF.

This clonotype was counted a single time. The chain recombines TRBV7-9 with TRBJ2-3; 7 positions match TRBD1. The CDR3 totals 13 residues. Trimming removed 1 base from V and 8 bases from J; junction bases left unmatched: 3. Germline CDR1 is SEHNR and CDR2 is FQNEAQ (reference sequence). CDR3 in amino acids: CASSLEQGITQYF. The DNA for the CDR3 is TGTGCCAGCAGCTTAGAACAGGGGATTACGCAGTATTTT. Based on the CDR3 plus reference TRBV7-9 and TRBJ2-3, the full variable domain is DTGVSQNPRHKITKRGQNVTFRCDPISEHNRLYWYRQTLGQGPEFLTYFQNEAQLEKSRLLSDRFSAERPKGSFSTLEIQRTEQGDSAMYLCASSLEQGITQYFGPGTRLTVL.

The chain recombines TRBV3-1 with TRBJ2-7, with D hard to call. Germline CDR1 reads LGHDT; CDR2 reads YNNKEL (reference sequence). Trimming removed 1 base from V and 2 bases from J, with 9 bases in between. This CDR3 spans 14 amino acids. The CDR3 bases are TGTGCCAGCAGCCAAGTAATTGGACCCTACGAGCAGTACTTC. Translated, it gives CASSQVIGPYEQYF.

This clonotype turned up a few times. J is TRBJ2-1 and V is TRBV12-3 or TRBV12-4, with TRBD2 as a possible D gene (5 bases). The CDR3 has 16 amino acids. Trimming shortened V by 2 bases and J by 7 bases, and 18 bases separated the two germline ends. CDR3 DNA: TGTGCCAGCAGTTTATTGTGGCCCAACGCGGGTAATGAGCAGTTCTTC. Translation: CASSLLWPNAGNEQFF.

The J gene is TRBJ2-3, the V gene TRBV4-2; TRBD1 is a possible D gene (6 bases). This CDR3 has 14 amino acids. Germline V gives CDR1 LGHNA, CDR2 YNFKEQ. V was clipped by 0 bases and J by 5 bases, with 9 bases between them. CDR3 residues: CASSQDPDRDTQYF. The CDR3 bases are TGTGCCAGCAGCCAAGACCCGGACAGAGATACGCAGTATTTT.

Turning to this clonotype: At one boundary the junction diverges from the germline segment, which might be a read error. The chain joins TRBV7-2 to TRBJ2-7; TRBD2 aligns across 7 bases. This CDR3 is built from 14 residues. Germline V CDR1 and CDR2: SGHTA, FQGNSA. The CDR3 nucleotides read TGTGCCAACAGCGCTAGCGGAGTCTCCTACGAGCAGTACTTC. As protein: CANSASGVSYEQYF.

V is TRBV7-2 and J is TRBJ2-2; TRBD1 might be the D (5 bases). This CDR3 is built from 16 residues. Germline CDR1 and CDR2: SGHTA and FQGNSA. The V and J ends lost 5 bases and 5 bases respectively, with 18 bases between them. DNA for the CDR3: TGTGCCAGCAGCCCTAAGACAGCTAAAGTAACCGGGGAGCTGTTTTTT. Translating gives CASSPKTAKVTGELFF.

The chain has TRBV10-3 and TRBJ2-5; D possibly uses TRBD1 or TRBD2 (5 bases each). The ends were cut back, 9 bases at V and 1 base at J, with 12 bases in the middle. CDR3 length equals 13 residues. Germline assignment: CDR1 ENHRY and CDR2 SYGVKD. CDR3 bases: TGTGCCATGACCCGGGACCCCCAAGAGACCCAGTACTTC. Protein sequence: CAMTRDPQETQYF.

In its sample, this clonotype was seen a few times. The J gene is TRBJ1-6, the V gene TRBV20-1; D unresolved. CDR1 is DFQATT and CDR2 is SNEGSKA in the germline V gene (reference sequence). Trimming removed 2 bases from V and 9 bases from J, with 8 bases in between. The CDR3 totals 12 residues. CDR3 nucleotides: TGCAGTGCTAGACAAGCCGGTTCACCCCTCCACTTT. Amino acids: CSARQAGSPLHF.

The chain is built from TRBV4-2 and TRBJ1-1; 10 bases are shared with TRBD1. V lost 4 bases, J lost 4 bases, and 9 bases stayed unmatched. This CDR3 has 16 residues. Germline V gene lookup returns CDR1 LGHNA and CDR2 YNFKEQ. This CDR3 is CASSRRDRGSSTEAFF. The CDR3 nucleotides read TGTGCCAGCAGCCGACGGGACAGGGGTTCGAGCACTGAAGCTTTCTTT.

This clonotype was recorded many times. The chain combines TRBV10-3 with TRBJ2-6; D tentatively reads TRBD1 or TRBD2 (5 bases each). This CDR3 region has 13 residues. Per germline, CDR1 ENHRY and CDR2 SYGVKD. V was cut by 11 bases and J by 0 bases, with 8 bases left in between. DNA of the CDR3: TGTGCCGGGGGAACCTCTGGGGCCAACGTCCTGACTTTC. It specifies CAGGTSGANVLTF.

This rearrangement joins TRBV15 to TRBJ1-1; unclear D gene. CDR3 size: 14 residues. Between the trimmed V and J ends, which lost 1 base and 1 base, there was a span of 7 bases. From germline, CDR1 is LNHNV and CDR2 YYDKDF (reference sequence). The CDR3 is CATSRVLQNTEAFF. The CDR3 DNA follows: TGTGCCACCAGCAGAGTTTTACAGAACACTGAAGCTTTCTTT.

This clonotype was seen a few times. V and J are TRBV15 and TRBJ2-4; TRBD2 might be the D (6 bases). V lost 0 bases and J lost 6, with 12 bases in between. The CDR3 contains 15 residues. The germline gives CDR1 LNHNV, CDR2 YYDKDF (reference sequence). The CDR3 coding sequence is TGTGCCACCAGCAGAGATTTAGGAGCGGGAAACATTCAGTACTTC. It codes for CATSRDLGAGNIQYF. Combining the CDR3 with reference TRBV15 and TRBJ2-4 gives the whole variable domain DAMVIQNPRYQVTQFGKPVTLSCSQTLNHNVMYWYQQKSSQAPKLLFHYYDKDFNNEADTPDNFQSRRPNTSFCFLDIRSPGLGDTAMYLCATSRDLGAGNIQYFGAGTRLSVL.

The chain has TRBV7-2 and TRBJ2-3, with D unclear. Germline V lookup: CDR1 SGHTA, CDR2 FQGNSA. The CDR3 has 14 amino acids. V was cut by 5 bases and J by 2 bases, with 11 bases left in between. The DNA for the CDR3 is TGTGCCAGCAGCCCCCGGAGAACCACAGATACGCAGTATTTT. It translates to CASSPRRTTDTQYF. The whole variable domain, remainder taken from reference TRBV7-2 and TRBJ2-3, is GAGVSQSPSNKVTEKGKDVELRCDPISGHTALYWYRQSLGQGLEFLIYFQGNSAPDKSGLPSDRFSAERTGGSVSTLTIQRTQQEDSAVYLCASSPRRTTDTQYFGPGTRLTVL.

The chain couples TRBV28 to TRBJ2-3; 14 nucleotides match TRBD2. CDR1 and CDR2 (germline): MDHEN, SYDVKM. This CDR3 is 17 amino acids long. V dropped 3 bases and J dropped 1; count of bases not matched to a gene: 3. CDR3 sequence (DNA): TGTGCCAGCAGTTTCTTGACTAGCGGGGGGGGCACAGATACGCAGTATTTT. This sequence encodes CASSFLTSGGGTDTQYF.